This TCR beta chain emerged from a study of blood T cell repertoires in COVID-19. Method: immunoSEQ multiplex PCR; TCRdb's copy keeps in-frame clones and lacks some. The data contain roughly 250,000 clones, 82% of them singletons. Germline V gene sequence: CDR1 SGHAT, CDR2 FQNNGV. CDR3 length equals 16 residues. V was pared by 1 base and J by 2 bases, with 13 bases between. This clonotype originated in a woman aged 60 to 75 with active or convalescent COVID-19. The gene calls are TRBV11-2 and TRBJ2-3; TRBD2 is a possible D gene (5 bases). Input material: peripheral blood. The CDR3 DNA reads as TGTGCCAGCAGCTTAGGATATGTGCGGGTCACAGATACGCAGTATTTT. Amino acids: CASSLGYVRVTDTQYF.